The 28 T cell receptor beta chains in this list originate from one sample, sequenced in a study of CD8 T cells in Susac syndrome. Random hexamers were used to reverse transcribe an amount of roughly 0.45 to 1 ug RNA. TCRdb independently ran MiXCR on the immunoSEQ multiplex PCR reads; one entry per CDR3 protein. The sample yields 150,000 to 180,000 distinct CDR3 sequences, about 95% seen once. Sequenced sample: CD8+ T cells from PBMCs. These TCRs come from a human donor with multiple sclerosis.

The chain is built from TRBV27 and TRBJ1-1; 7 bases line up with TRBD1. CDR3 length: 15 residues. The V gene's germline CDR1 is MNHEY and CDR2 SMNVEV (reference sequence). The V and J ends lost 6 bases and 4 bases, in that order; junction bases with no gene match: 11. For the CDR3, the DNA is TGTGCCAGCAGGCTACAGACAGGGATGGGCACTGAAGCTTTCTTT. Amino acid sequence: CASRLQTGMGTEAFF.

The genes are TRBV24-1 and TRBJ2-1, with 8 positions matching TRBD1. Germline CDR1 and CDR2: KGHDR and SFDVKD. The CDR3 consists of 14 residues. V was pared by 9 bases and J by 0 bases, with 3 bases of the junction left unmatched. The CDR3 sequence is CATSQGASYNEQFF. The CDR3 region has the DNA TGTGCCACCTCCCAGGGGGCCTCCTACAATGAGCAGTTCTTC.

V usage is TRBV30 and J usage is TRBJ1-1; the match to TRBD1 covers 7 bases. V dropped 5 bases and J dropped 0; count of bases not matched to a gene: 6. The length of the CDR3 is 14 residues. The germline gives CDR1 GTSNPN, CDR2 SVGIG (reference sequence). The CDR3 DNA reads TGTGCCTGGGAACAGGGGCAACTGAACACTGAAGCTTTCTTT. It encodes CAWEQGQLNTEAFF.

V gene TRBV3-1 combines with J gene TRBJ1-4; 9 bases are a match to TRBD1. Per germline, CDR1 LGHDT and CDR2 YNNKEL (reference sequence). Losses at the gene ends were 5 bases for V and 5 bases for J; bases not matched to a gene: 3. This CDR3 region has 14 residues. CDR3: CASSSGQGNEKLFF. The CDR3 region has the DNA TGTGCCAGCAGCTCCGGACAGGGGAATGAAAAACTGTTTTTT.

The genes are TRBV29-1 and TRBJ2-2, with D possibly being TRBD1 (6 bases). The CDR3 is 14 residues long. CDR1 is SQVTM and CDR2 is ANQGSEA in the germline V gene. V was trimmed by 6 bases and J by 5 bases, leaving 16 bases between them. The CDR3 region is CSVAPGQTTGELFF. CDR3 in DNA: TGCAGCGTGGCTCCGGGACAAACTACCGGGGAGCTGTTTTTT.

This sequence joins TRBV5-1 and TRBJ2-5; D is uncertain. Germline V gene sequence: CDR1 SGHRS, CDR2 YFSETQ. V was trimmed by 2 bases and J by 9 bases, leaving 14 bases between them. This CDR3 comprises 13 residues. The CDR3 protein is CASSLGGLSAQYF. The CDR3 coding sequence is TGCGCCAGCAGCTTAGGCGGCCTCTCGGCCCAGTACTTC.

This chain uses TRBV29-1 with TRBJ2-7, with D maybe TRBD2 (7 bases). With 1 base removed from V and 4 bases from J, the gap between germline ends came to 11 bases. This CDR3 is built from 13 residues. CDR1 is SQVTM and CDR2 is ANQGSEA in the germline V gene. As DNA, the CDR3 is TGCAGCGTTGAAGTTCGGGGGGCGTACGAGCAGTACTTC. It is translated as CSVEVRGAYEQYF.

This clonotype was seen a few times. The rearrangement links TRBV5-6 to TRBJ2-4; D is unclear. The CDR3 has 12 amino acids. The germline CDR1 and CDR2 sequences are SGHDT and YYEEEE. V gave up 0 bases and J gave up 8 bases, with 6 bases separating them. CDR3: CASSLDGDIQYF. DNA of the CDR3: TGTGCCAGCAGCTTGGACGGCGACATTCAGTACTTC.

CDR3 in amino acids: CASSWGAEQYF. The CDR3 region has the DNA TGTGCCAGCAGTTGGGGTGCCGAGCAGTACTTC. The chain joins TRBV27 to TRBJ2-7; D unclear. CDR1 MNHEY and CDR2 SMNVEV come from the germline V gene (reference sequence). The CDR3 is 11 residues long. The V end lost 4 bases, the J end lost 6 bases, and 7 bases lay between the germline ends.

The genes are TRBV4-1 and TRBJ2-3; tentatively, D is TRBD1 or TRBD2 (6 bases each). The V and J ends lost 3 bases and 4 bases respectively, with 29 bases between them. CDR1 is MGHRA and CDR2 is YSYEKL in the germline V gene. The CDR3 is 20 amino acids. The CDR3 here is CASSHPKYLGGTLPPDTQYF. The CDR3 coding sequence is TGCGCCAGCAGCCACCCCAAATACCTCGGGGGCACACTCCCCCCAGATACGCAGTATTTT.

The rearrangement links TRBV24-1 to TRBJ2-1, with D perhaps matching TRBD2 (6 bases). CDR1 and CDR2 (germline): KGHDR, SFDVKD. V was clipped by 2 bases and J by 9 bases, with 10 bases between them. The CDR3 consists of 13 residues. For the CDR3, the DNA is TGTGCCACCAGTGATTGGGGACTCACTGAGCAGTTCTTC. Translated: CATSDWGLTEQFF.

J is TRBJ1-5 and V is TRBV30; D is unresolved. The V and J ends lost 0 bases and 0 bases respectively, with 3 bases between them. There are 13 residues in the CDR3. CDR1 is GTSNPN and CDR2 is SVGIG in the germline V gene (reference sequence). The DNA of the CDR3 is TGTGCCTGGAGTGTACATAGCAATCAGCCCCAGCATTTT. Residues: CAWSVHSNQPQHF.

The chain couples TRBV9 to TRBJ1-5; TRBD1 is a possible D gene (5 bases). The germline V gene has CDR1 SGDLS and CDR2 YYNGEE. The CDR3 is 14 residues long. With 0 bases removed from V and 5 bases from J, the gap between germline ends came to 9 bases. The CDR3 DNA reads as TGTGCCAGCAGCGTAGGGGGCTCCGATCAGCCCCAGCATTTT. Residues: CASSVGGSDQPQHF.

This chain links TRBV13 with TRBJ2-7; D is undetermined. Germline assignment: CDR1 PRHDT and CDR2 FYEKMQ (reference sequence). The CDR3 covers 12 residues. Trimming shortened V by 3 bases and J by 3 bases, and 6 bases separated the two germline ends. The CDR3, as DNA: TGTGCCAGCAGCTTGGCAAACTACGAGCAGTACTTC. Encoded protein: CASSLANYEQYF.

CDR3 bases: TGTGCCAGCAGTGAATTCGGAGCACCCTACGAGCAGTACGTC. It specifies CASSEFGAPYEQYV. This chain links TRBV6-1 with TRBJ2-7; D call uncertain. Germline assignment: CDR1 MNHNS and CDR2 SASEGT. The CDR3 covers 14 residues. Trimming left V 2 bases short and J 2 bases short, with 10 bases between.

The chain links TRBV27 to TRBJ2-1, with TRBD1 matching over 10 bases. This CDR3 comprises 14 residues. V trimming: 5 bases; J trimming: 7 bases; junction bases outside the gene matches: 5. The V gene's germline CDR1 is MNHEY and CDR2 SMNVEV (reference sequence). The CDR3 DNA sequence: TGTGCCAGCAGTGCTCCGGGACAGGGGAATGAGCAGTTCTTC. This codes for CASSAPGQGNEQFF.

This chain connects TRBV23-1 to TRBJ1-1; the D is unclear. TRBV23-1 is known as an ORF, though its function is uncertain. V was trimmed by 0 bases and J by 4 bases, leaving 9 bases between them. The CDR3 is 14 amino acids. The CDR3 loop is CASSQSSGCTEAFF. CDR3 nucleotide sequence: TGCGCCAGCAGTCAATCAAGTGGTTGCACTGAAGCTTTCTTT.

This rearrangement joins TRBV24-1 to TRBJ1-5; no firm D call. Trimming removed 5 bases from V and 7 bases from J, with 8 bases in between. There are 12 residues in the CDR3. Germline CDR1 is KGHDR and CDR2 is SFDVKD. Here the CDR3 DNA reads TGTGCCACCAGTGCGGACGGGCAGCCCCAGCATTTT. It codes for CATSADGQPQHF.

The chain uses TRBV2 and TRBJ2-7; 11 bases align to TRBD1. Looked up from germline, CDR1 is SNHLY and CDR2 is FYNNEI. The CDR3 covers 14 residues. V lost 5 bases to trimming and J lost 7 bases; unmatched junction nucleotides: 7. The CDR3 is CASSIGQGAGEQYF. The CDR3 nucleotides read TGTGCCAGCAGTATAGGACAGGGGGCAGGGGAGCAGTACTTC.

J is TRBJ2-2 and V is TRBV5-1; the D is unclear. Trimming removed 7 bases at V and 5 bases at J, with 12 bases between. The CDR3 has 13 amino acids. Germline lookup yields CDR1 SGHRS and CDR2 YFSETQ. This chain's CDR3 is CASGSSLTGELFF. The CDR3 nucleotides read TGCGCCAGCGGCTCAAGTTTGACCGGGGAGCTGTTTTTT. Full variable domain (missing parts from reference TRBV5-1 and TRBJ2-2): KAGVTQTPRYLIKTRGQQVTLSCSPISGHRSVSWYQQTPGQGLQFLFEYFSETQRNKGNFPGRFSGRQFSNSRSEMNVSTLELGDSALYLCASGSSLTGELFFGEGSRLTVL.

The rearrangement links TRBV12-3 or TRBV12-4 to TRBJ1-5; D may be TRBD1 (6 bases). Trimming cost V 4 bases and J 6 bases, with 13 bases left between them. The CDR3 loop spans 14 amino acids. The CDR3 loop is CASSSTTGFQPQHF. CDR3 DNA: TGTGCCAGCAGTTCTACGACAGGTTTTCAGCCCCAGCATTTT.

V usage is TRBV7-9 and J usage is TRBJ2-2; TRBD1 aligns across 8 bases. The length of the CDR3 is 16 residues. J was trimmed by 1 base and V by 2 bases; bases with no gene match: 3. The germline V gene has CDR1 SEHNR and CDR2 FQNEAQ (reference sequence). CDR3: CASSLSDRGNTGELFF. The CDR3 DNA reads TGTGCCAGCAGCTTATCCGACAGGGGGAACACCGGGGAGCTGTTTTTT.

This clonotype was detected only a few times. The rearrangement links TRBV5-6 to TRBJ2-7; D gene unclear. The V end lost 0 bases, the J end lost 2 bases, and 6 bases lay between the germline ends. CDR1 SGHDT and CDR2 YYEEEE come from the germline V gene. This CDR3 region has 13 residues. This chain's CDR3 is CASSLDSPYEQYF. The CDR3 region has the DNA TGTGCCAGCAGCTTGGACAGTCCCTACGAGCAGTACTTC. Variable domain in full (rest from reference TRBV5-6 and TRBJ2-7): DAGVTQSPTHLIKTRGQQVTLRCSPKSGHDTVSWYQQALGQGPQFIFQYYEEEERQRGNFPDRFSGHQFPNYSSELNVNALLLGDSALYLCASSLDSPYEQYFGPGTRLTVT.

The CDR3 protein is CASSLVGSKNEKLFF. In nucleotides, the CDR3 is TGTGCCAGCAGCTTAGTTGGGTCCAAGAATGAAAAACTGTTTTTT. This chain links TRBV7-8 with TRBJ1-4; D is unclear. V lost 1 base and J lost 5, with 11 bases in between. There are 15 residues in the CDR3. CDR1 is SGHVS, CDR2 FQNEAQ, per germline.

The chain is built from TRBV30 and TRBJ2-1; perhaps TRBD1 as D (6 bases). The CDR3 is 15 residues long. V lost 4 bases, J lost 4 bases, and 17 bases lay in between. Germline CDR1 reads GTSNPN; CDR2 reads SVGIG (reference sequence). The CDR3: CAWIPDTGQYNEQFF. The CDR3 nucleotides are TGTGCCTGGATCCCGGACACAGGGCAGTACAATGAGCAGTTCTTC.

The rearrangement joins TRBV20-1 to TRBJ2-1; tentative D call: TRBD1 (6 bases). This CDR3 is built from 16 residues. V dropped 4 bases and J dropped 3 bases, with 19 bases sitting between them. Per germline, CDR1 DFQATT and CDR2 SNEGSKA (reference sequence). The CDR3 DNA is TGCAGTGCTACTGACCGGGACACAGAAAACTACAATGAGCAGTTCTTC. Amino acids: CSATDRDTENYNEQFF.

The chain is built from TRBV29-1 and TRBJ2-3; TRBD1 matches at 8 bases. Germline values: CDR1 SQVTM, CDR2 ANQGSEA. J gave up 4 bases and V 6 bases, and 3 bases lay outside the gene matches. The CDR3 totals 12 residues. This chain's CDR3 is CSVGQGADTQYF. CDR3 nucleotide sequence: TGCAGCGTCGGACAGGGCGCAGATACGCAGTATTTT.

V usage is TRBV6-5 and J usage is TRBJ1-1; no definite D call. Per germline, CDR1 MNHEY and CDR2 SVGAGI. The CDR3 extends over 13 amino acids. Trimming removed 6 bases at V and 1 base at J, with 9 bases between. CDR3 sequence reads: CASRLNANTEAFF. The CDR3 DNA follows: TGTGCCAGCAGACTCAACGCGAACACTGAAGCTTTCTTT.